Below, 19 T cell receptor beta chains from the same sample are listed, as sequenced in a study of blood T cell repertoires in COVID-19. Repertoires were generated with immunoSEQ multiplex PCR, while TCRdb's copy carries only in-frame clones and drops some. The sample lists 40,000 to 45,000 clones; 92% were seen once. Sample: peripheral blood. The origin of the receptors is a man in his forties or fifties with active COVID-19.

This chain connects TRBV19 to TRBJ2-2; D is possibly TRBD2 (6 bases). V lost 5 bases and J 4 bases, leaving 14 bases between the germline ends. The CDR3 sequence is 15 residues long. CDR1 LNHDA and CDR2 SQIVND come from the germline V gene (reference sequence). CDR3 sequence: CASSSPGVTTGELFF. In nucleotides, the CDR3 is TGTGCCAGTAGTTCCCCGGGGGTGACCACCGGGGAGCTGTTTTTT.

This clone has just one count. CDR3 sequence: CASSYSTAGISYEQYF. The CDR3 nucleotides read TGTGCCAGCAGTTACTCGACCGCAGGGATTTCCTACGAGCAGTACTTC. V gene TRBV6-5 combines with J gene TRBJ2-7; tentatively, D is TRBD1 (5 bases). V lost 0 bases to trimming and J lost 1 base, with 13 bases between them. The CDR3 has 16 residues. Per germline, CDR1 MNHEY and CDR2 SVGAGI.

The chain recombines TRBV9 with TRBJ1-4; maybe TRBD1 (5 bases). V lost 4 bases, J lost 8 bases, and 18 bases lay in between. The CDR3 is made up of 15 amino acids. Germline V gives CDR1 SGDLS, CDR2 YYNGEE. The CDR3 reads CASSPQGLVTEKLFF. CDR3 DNA: TGTGCCAGCAGCCCCCAGGGCCTAGTTACCGAAAAACTGTTTTTT.

V usage is TRBV6-5 and J usage is TRBJ1-1, with 7 bases fitting TRBD1. V shed 0 bases and J 1 base; nucleotides not matched to a gene: 5. The germline CDR1 and CDR2 sequences are MNHEY and SVGAGI. This CDR3 is built from 16 residues. Here the CDR3 DNA reads TGTGCCAGCAGTTACTCGAAAGGGGGCTCGAACACTGAAGCTTTCTTT. Its protein product is CASSYSKGGSNTEAFF.

The chain links TRBV6-5 to TRBJ1-4; D remains unclear. From germline, CDR1 is MNHEY and CDR2 SVGAGI. Trimming removed 9 bases from V and 7 bases from J, with 12 bases in between. This CDR3 region has 12 residues. DNA for the CDR3: TGTGCCAGTGGGTCGCGGGGTGAAAAACTGTTTTTT. It yields the protein CASGSRGEKLFF.

This rearrangement joins TRBV18 to TRBJ1-1; 8 bases agree with TRBD1. Per the germline V gene, CDR1 is KGHSH and CDR2 is LQKENI. The CDR3 spans 14 residues. V trimming: 2 bases; J trimming: 6 bases; junction bases outside the gene matches: 5. The CDR3 reads CASSPTPGQAEAFF. CDR3 coding DNA: TGTGCCAGCTCACCAACTCCGGGACAGGCTGAAGCTTTCTTT.

The CDR3 region has the DNA TGTGCCAGCAGCCAAGAAGGGGACAGCTCCTACGAGCAGTACTTC. Its translation is CASSQEGDSSYEQYF. The rearrangement links TRBV4-2 to TRBJ2-7, with 7 bases that match TRBD1. CDR1 and CDR2 from the germline V gene are LGHNA and YNFKEQ. This CDR3 is built from 15 residues. The V and J ends lost 0 bases and 0 bases, in that order; junction bases with no gene match: 2.

The V gene is TRBV5-1, the J gene TRBJ1-1, with D unresolved. The CDR3 is 14 amino acids. CDR1 SGHRS and CDR2 YFSETQ come from the germline V gene. V was shortened by 7 bases and J by 2 bases, with 15 bases between the two germline ends. The CDR3 nucleotides are TGCGCCAGCTCTCCTATCCGGGGAAACACTGAAGCTTTCTTT. It encodes CASSPIRGNTEAFF.

The CDR3 sequence: CASSLRTGVQETQYF. CDR3 in DNA: TGTGCCAGCAGCTTGAGAACAGGTGTTCAAGAGACCCAGTACTTC. The chain links TRBV5-4 to TRBJ2-5, with a possible D match to TRBD1 (5 bases). The CDR3 runs 15 residues. CDR1 is SGHNT and CDR2 is YYREEE in the germline V gene (reference sequence). Between the trimmed V and J ends, which lost 1 base and 2 bases, there was a span of 12 bases.

The V call is TRBV3-1 (or the pseudogene TRBV3-2), the J call TRBJ2-3; D possibly corresponds to TRBD2 (5 bases). This CDR3 comprises 14 residues. Deletions cut 1 base from V and 1 base from J, with 6 bases between. Germline V lookup: CDR1 LGHDT, CDR2 YNNKEL (reference sequence). The CDR3 loop is CASSQGGGTDTQYF. CDR3 in DNA: TGTGCCAGCAGCCAAGGGGGAGGCACAGATACGCAGTATTTT.

V usage is TRBV4-2 and J usage is TRBJ2-7; no reliable D call. Per germline, CDR1 LGHNA and CDR2 YNFKEQ. The CDR3 contains 12 residues. Deletions cut 0 bases from V and 7 bases from J, with 7 bases between. In DNA form, the CDR3 reads TGTGCCAGCAGCCAAGACGCGCGAGAGCAGTACTTC. This translates into CASSQDAREQYF.

The rearrangement uses TRBV5-6 and TRBJ2-7; TRBD1 might be the D (6 bases). CDR3 length equals 13 residues. Trimming stripped 4 bases from V and 1 base from J, with 9 bases between. CDR1 and CDR2 (germline): SGHDT, YYEEEE. The CDR3 region has the DNA TGTGCCAGCAGCCCTAGGGGGTCCTACGAGCAGTACTTC. This sequence encodes CASSPRGSYEQYF.

The chain is built from TRBV15 and TRBJ2-7, with 7 bases lining up with TRBD1. The CDR3 has 16 residues. V was clipped by 1 base and J by 2 bases; unmatched bases: 8. Germline CDR1 and CDR2: LNHNV and YYDKDF (reference sequence). The CDR3 is CATSRGSGQRAYEQYF. DNA of the CDR3: TGTGCCACCAGCAGAGGATCGGGACAGAGGGCCTACGAGCAGTACTTC.

The chain carries TRBV2 and TRBJ2-2; the match to TRBD1 covers 9 bases. This CDR3 comprises 15 residues. Looked up from germline, CDR1 is SNHLY and CDR2 is FYNNEI. V lost 4 bases to trimming and J lost 4 bases; unmatched junction nucleotides: 4. The DNA of the CDR3 is TGTGCCAGCAGTGCTAGGACAGGGGCCACCGGGGAGCTGTTTTTT. Translating it yields CASSARTGATGELFF.

The chain recombines TRBV19 with TRBJ1-5; perhaps TRBD1 as D (5 bases). This CDR3 is built from 16 residues. Between the trimmed V and J ends, which lost 4 bases and 7 bases, there was a span of 20 bases. Germline loops: CDR1 LNHDA, CDR2 SQIVND (reference sequence). The CDR3 reads CASSTPGQARGQPQHF. The CDR3, as DNA: TGTGCCAGTAGTACCCCGGGGCAGGCCCGGGGGCAGCCCCAGCATTTT.

This clone was counted a single time. The chain couples TRBV28 to TRBJ2-5, with D perhaps TRBD1 (5 bases). With 5 bases removed from V and 4 bases from J, the gap between germline ends came to 14 bases. Per the germline V gene, CDR1 is MDHEN and CDR2 is SYDVKM. This CDR3 comprises 14 residues. Here the CDR3 reads CASSLPQGRETQYF. CDR3 sequence (DNA): TGTGCCAGCAGTCTCCCCCAGGGAAGAGAGACCCAGTACTTC.

The rearrangement links TRBV24-1 to TRBJ2-2; TRBD2 matches at 7 bases. Germline V gene data show CDR1 as KGHDR and CDR2 as SFDVKD. The CDR3 has 16 amino acids. Unmatched junction bases numbered 11, after V lost 5 bases and J lost 6 bases. The CDR3 loop is CATSVPGTTRAGELFF. CDR3 coding DNA: TGTGCCACCAGTGTTCCCGGGACTACCCGGGCCGGGGAGCTGTTTTTT.

The genes are TRBV9 and TRBJ1-2; D is possibly TRBD1 (6 bases). Germline CDR1 is SGDLS and CDR2 is YYNGEE. CDR3 length: 16 amino acids. V was pared by 3 bases and J by 4 bases, with 19 bases between. Here the CDR3 reads CASSAVPGDAVYGYTF. The CDR3 DNA reads as TGTGCCAGCAGCGCCGTCCCAGGGGACGCGGTCTATGGCTACACCTTC.

The V gene is TRBV10-3, the J gene TRBJ2-7; 7 nucleotides agree with TRBD1. CDR1 ENHRY and CDR2 SYGVKD come from the germline V gene. This CDR3 has 15 amino acids. Trimming at V came to 6 bases and at J to 2 bases, leaving 10 bases not matched to a gene. The CDR3: CAISTGDRVAYEQYF. In DNA, the CDR3 is TGTGCCATCAGCACCGGCGACAGGGTGGCCTACGAGCAGTACTTC.